Each of the 4 T cell receptor beta chains below was sequenced from the same sample in a study of blood T cell repertoires in COVID-19. Method: immunoSEQ multiplex PCR; TCRdb's copy keeps in-frame clones and lacks some. The repertoire holds approximately 400,000 clones, with more than 70% as singletons. Sequenced: peripheral blood. These receptors all come from a man in his forties with acute or convalescent COVID-19.

This sequence joins TRBV6-5 and TRBJ2-7; TRBD1 matches at 7 bases. The CDR3 runs 13 residues. From germline, CDR1 is MNHEY and CDR2 SVGAGI. J lost 2 bases, V lost 6 bases, and 4 bases had no gene match. The CDR3 protein is CASRYQGAYEQYF. CDR3 coding DNA: TGTGCCAGCAGGTATCAGGGGGCCTACGAGCAGTACTTC.

The chain links TRBV28 to TRBJ1-4; 9 bases line up with TRBD1. V shed 6 bases and J 8 bases; nucleotides not matched to a gene: 7. Germline V gene lookup returns CDR1 MDHEN and CDR2 SYDVKM. The length of the CDR3 is 14 residues. The CDR3 coding sequence is TGTGCCAGCAGCCAACAGGGGGCGAGGGAAAAACTGTTTTTT. It specifies CASSQQGAREKLFF.

The chain has TRBV6-5 and TRBJ2-7, with D maybe TRBD1 (6 bases). Between the trimmed V and J ends, which lost 3 bases and 4 bases, there was a span of 19 bases. Germline CDR1 and CDR2: MNHEY and SVGAGI. CDR3 length: 16 amino acids. As DNA, the CDR3 is TGTGCCAGCAGTTATTCCCAAGTAACAGGGTCGTACGAGCAGTACTTC. Translating it yields CASSYSQVTGSYEQYF.

This clone has only a few counts. This chain links TRBV3-1 (or the pseudogene TRBV3-2) with TRBJ2-7; TRBD2 agrees at 14 bases. V lost 5 bases and J lost 4; bases outside the gene matches: 4. CDR3 length equals 15 residues. The germline gives CDR1 LGHDT, CDR2 YNNKEL (reference sequence). The CDR3 spells CASSTGLAGGYEQYF. In DNA form, the CDR3 reads TGTGCCAGCAGCACCGGACTAGCGGGAGGTTACGAGCAGTACTTC.